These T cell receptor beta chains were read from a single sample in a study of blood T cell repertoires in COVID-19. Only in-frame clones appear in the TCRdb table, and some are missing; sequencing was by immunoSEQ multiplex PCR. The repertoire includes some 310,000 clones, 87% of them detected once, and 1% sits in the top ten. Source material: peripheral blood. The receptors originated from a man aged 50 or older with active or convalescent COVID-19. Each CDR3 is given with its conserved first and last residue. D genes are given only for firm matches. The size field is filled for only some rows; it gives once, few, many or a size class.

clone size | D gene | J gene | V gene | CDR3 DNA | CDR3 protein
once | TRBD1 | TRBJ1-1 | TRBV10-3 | TGTGCCATCAGTGTACAGGGGGGCACTGAAGCTTTCTTT | CAISVQGGTEAFF
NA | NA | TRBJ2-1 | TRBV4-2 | TGTGCCAGCAGCCAAGACAGGGGCTCCTACAATGAGCAGTTCTTC | CASSQDRGSYNEQFF
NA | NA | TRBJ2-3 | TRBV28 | TGTGCCAGCAGTTTCCTGACCCAGGAGGGAGATACGCAGTATTTT | CASSFLTQEGDTQYF
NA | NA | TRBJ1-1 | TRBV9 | TGTGCCAGCAGCGTACAGGGACACTCTGAAGCTTTCTTT | CASSVQGHSEAFF
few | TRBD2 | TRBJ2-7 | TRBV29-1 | TGCAGCGCTATCGGTCGTACGGGGACTAGCGGGATATACGAGCAGTACTTC | CSAIGRTGTSGIYEQYF
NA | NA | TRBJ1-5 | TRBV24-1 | TGTGCCGCGGGCTTCAATCAGCCCCAGCATTTT | CAAGFNQPQHF
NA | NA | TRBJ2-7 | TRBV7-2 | TGTGCCAGCAGCACGTACCTAAATGCCGACGAGCAGTACTTC | CASSTYLNADEQYF
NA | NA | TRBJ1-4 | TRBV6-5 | TGTGCCAGCAGTTACACCGACAGTGATGAAAAACTGTTTTTT | CASSYTDSDEKLFF
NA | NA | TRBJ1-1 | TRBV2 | TGTGCCAGCAGTCCGTCAGGGGAGGGTGAAGCTTTCTTT | CASSPSGEGEAFF
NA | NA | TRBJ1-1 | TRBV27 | TGTGCCAGCAGTTTATCGCGGGAGAGCACTGAAGCTTTCTTT | CASSLSRESTEAFF
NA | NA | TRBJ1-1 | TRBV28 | TGTGCCAGCATCCTGTCCTCAGGGTCCACTGAAGCTTTCTTT | CASILSSGSTEAFF
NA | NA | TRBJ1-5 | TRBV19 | TGTGCCAGTAGTATAATGGCGGGAACCGGGGGTAGCAATCAGCCCCAGCATTTT | CASSIMAGTGGSNQPQHF
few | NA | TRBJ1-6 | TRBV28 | TGTGCCAGCAGTACGGGGTGGAATTCACCCCTCCACTTT | CASSTGWNSPLHF
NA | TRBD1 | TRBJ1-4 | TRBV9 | TGTGCCAGCAGCGTAGGAACAGGGGAAGGTGAAAAACTGTTTTTT | CASSVGTGEGEKLFF
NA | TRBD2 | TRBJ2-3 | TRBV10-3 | TGTGCCATCAGTGAGTCCCTCGAGCGGGAGAGCACAGATACGCAGTATTTT | CAISESLERESTDTQYF
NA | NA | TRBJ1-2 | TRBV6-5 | TGTGCCAGCTCGGAGGGGCAGGGCTACACCTTC | CASSEGQGYTF
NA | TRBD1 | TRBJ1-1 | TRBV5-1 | TGCGCCAGCAGCTTGTGGGGACAGGGAAACACTGAAGCTTTCTTT | CASSLWGQGNTEAFF